This TCR beta chain came from a study of OX40 agonist ivuxolimab in advanced cancers. About the study: Recorded diagnoses for dose-escalation patients were hepatocellular carcinoma, melanoma, renal cell or head and neck cancer. General study points: Both blood CD4+ and CD8+ T cells showed clonal growth by week 6 at 0.1 to 3.0 mg/kg.

Comment on this clone: What it recognizes is unknown.

Blood specimens came from baseline, cycle 4 day 1, and cycle 7 day 1. Germline V gene data show CDR1 as MNHNS and CDR2 as SASEGT. V was pared by 11 bases and J by 4 bases, with 2 bases of the junction left unmatched. The CDR3 is made up of 11 amino acids. Assay: immunoSEQ multiplex PCR; the TCRdb copy retains only in-frame clones and omits some. This sample yields some 94,000 clones, of which 92% are seen a single time; around 3.4% belongs to the top ten. Sequenced here: CD4+ or CD8+ T cells sorted from blood, sampled in a trial of the OX40 agonist ivuxolimab. The source of this sequence is an adult with an advanced solid tumor such as melanoma, head and neck, liver or kidney cancer. The rearrangement links TRBV6-1 to TRBJ2-3; TRBD2 agrees at 8 bases. The CDR3 sequence: CAGAGADTQYF. The CDR3 DNA sequence: TGTGCCGGAGCGGGGGCAGATACGCAGTATTTT.